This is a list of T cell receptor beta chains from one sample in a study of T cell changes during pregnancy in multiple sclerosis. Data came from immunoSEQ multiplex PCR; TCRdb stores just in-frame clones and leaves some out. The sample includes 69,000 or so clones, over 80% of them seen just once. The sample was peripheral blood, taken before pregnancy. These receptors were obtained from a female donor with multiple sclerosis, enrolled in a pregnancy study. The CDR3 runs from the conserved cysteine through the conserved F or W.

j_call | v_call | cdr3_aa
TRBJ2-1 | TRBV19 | CASSGQFNEQFF
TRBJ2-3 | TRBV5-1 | CASSLARGSTDTQYF
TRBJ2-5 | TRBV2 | CASSVIGGLETQYF
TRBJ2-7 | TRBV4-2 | CASSQDEGTGDKEQYF
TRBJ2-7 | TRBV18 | CASSDDRRQYF
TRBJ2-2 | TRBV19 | CASSIDLGLDTGELFF
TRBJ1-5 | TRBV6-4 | CASSDSGTPNSNQPQHF
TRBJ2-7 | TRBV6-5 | CASSTSRTTGEQYF
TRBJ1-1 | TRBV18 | CASSPFLPDLNTEAFF
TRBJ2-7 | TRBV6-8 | CASSYSGLAGSSSYEQYF
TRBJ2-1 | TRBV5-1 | CASSLANYNEQFF